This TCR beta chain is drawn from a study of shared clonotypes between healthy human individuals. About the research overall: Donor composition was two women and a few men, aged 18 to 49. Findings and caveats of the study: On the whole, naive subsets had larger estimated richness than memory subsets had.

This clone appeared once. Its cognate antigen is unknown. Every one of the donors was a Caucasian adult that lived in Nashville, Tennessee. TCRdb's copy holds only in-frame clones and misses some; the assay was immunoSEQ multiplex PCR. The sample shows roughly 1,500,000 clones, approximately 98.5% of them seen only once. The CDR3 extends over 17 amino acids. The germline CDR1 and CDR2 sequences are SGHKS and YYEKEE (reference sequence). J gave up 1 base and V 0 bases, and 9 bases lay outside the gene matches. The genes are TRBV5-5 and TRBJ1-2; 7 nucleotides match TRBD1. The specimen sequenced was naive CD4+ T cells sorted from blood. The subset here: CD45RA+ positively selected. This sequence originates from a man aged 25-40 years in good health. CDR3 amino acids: CASSLAGIQGLNYGYTF. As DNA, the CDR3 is TGTGCCAGCAGCTTGGCCGGTATACAGGGGCTTAACTATGGCTACACCTTC. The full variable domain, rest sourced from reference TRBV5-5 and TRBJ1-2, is DAGVTQSPTHLIKTRGQQVTLRCSPISGHKSVSWYQQVLGQGPQFIFQYYEKEERGRGNFPDRFSARQFPNYSSELNVNALLLGDSALYLCASSLAGIQGLNYGYTFGSGTRLTVV.